What follows are 8 T cell receptor beta chains derived from one specimen sequenced in a study of blood T cells in healthy people across ages. Together with a sample-barcoded 5' primer, a J-beta primer mix was included in a second PCR lasting about 7 to 12 cycles. TCRdb reprocessed the 5' RACE reads with MiXCR, giving one entry per CDR3 protein. In the table there are 920,000 or so distinct CDR3 sequences, 35% to 55% of which are singletons. The sample consisted of blood. These receptors were taken from a woman aged 60-75 years in good health.

V gene TRBV24-1 combines with J gene TRBJ2-2, with 9 bases lining up with TRBD1. Germline-derived CDR1 and CDR2 are KGHDR and SFDVKD. The ends lost 4 bases at V and 4 bases at J; junction bases unmatched: 9. The CDR3 runs to 17 residues. CDR3 nucleotides: TGTGCCACCAGTGACCCCGGACAGGGGTTTGGCACCGGGGAGCTGTTTTTT. This translates into CATSDPGQGFGTGELFF.

The sample holds a few counts of this clonotype. This sequence joins TRBV20-1 and TRBJ2-3, with D possibly matching TRBD2 (5 bases). The CDR3 is 16 residues long. Germline loops: CDR1 DFQATT, CDR2 SNEGSKA (reference sequence). V was trimmed by 0 bases and J by 2 bases, leaving 15 bases between them. The CDR3 sequence is CSARDFQRFPTDTQYF. The CDR3 coding sequence is TGCAGTGCTAGAGATTTTCAGCGGTTTCCCACAGATACGCAGTATTTT.

This sequence joins TRBV4-1 and TRBJ2-1; 10 bases map to TRBD2. Germline CDR1 and CDR2: MGHRA and YSYEKL. J was trimmed by 4 bases and V by 0 bases; bases with no gene match: 9. CDR3 length: 18 residues. The CDR3, as DNA: TGCGCCAGCAGCCAAGACCCCATCACTAGCGGGATATACAATGAGCAGTTCTTC. Translating gives CASSQDPITSGIYNEQFF.

This chain joins TRBV20-1 and TRBJ1-2, with 7 bases lining up with TRBD1. After removal of 1 base from V and 2 bases from J, the junction contained 1 base not matched to a gene. This CDR3 has 13 residues. CDR1 and CDR2 from the germline V gene are DFQATT and SNEGSKA (reference sequence). The CDR3 DNA follows: TGCAGTGCTAGAGCGGGACAGAACTATGGCTACACCTTC. Protein sequence: CSARAGQNYGYTF.

The chain has TRBV20-1 and TRBJ1-5; 8 bases match TRBD1. J lost 8 bases, V lost 4 bases, and 7 bases had no gene match. Germline CDR1 and CDR2: DFQATT and SNEGSKA (reference sequence). The CDR3 is 13 amino acids. In DNA, the CDR3 is TGCAGTGCTATCCGGACAGGGCCTAAGCCCCAGCATTTT. Its translation is CSAIRTGPKPQHF.

The CDR3 DNA reads TGTGCCAGCAGCACCCAGACAGGGGACCAAGAGACCCAGTACTTC. This sequence encodes CASSTQTGDQETQYF. The J gene is TRBJ2-5, the V gene TRBV7-7, with 8 nucleotides matching TRBD1. Germline trimming cut 5 bases from V and 0 bases from J; bases unmatched to any gene: 5. There are 15 residues in the CDR3. Germline V gene sequence: CDR1 SSHAT, CDR2 FNYEAQ (reference sequence).

The chain joins TRBV4-1 to TRBJ2-7; 7 positions match TRBD1. The CDR3 has 17 amino acids. V was clipped by 1 base and J by 0 bases; unmatched bases: 9. Germline values: CDR1 MGHRA, CDR2 YSYEKL. CDR3 sequence: CASSQAVGDSISYEQYF. In nucleotides, the CDR3 is TGCGCCAGCAGCCAAGCCGTCGGGGACAGCATCTCCTACGAGCAGTACTTC.

The V gene is TRBV7-3, the J gene TRBJ1-6; 9 positions match TRBD1. The junction had 6 bases not matched to a gene; V was cut back by 5 bases and J by 7 bases. CDR3 length: 15 amino acids. In germline, CDR1 is SGHTA, CDR2 FQGTGA. CDR3 bases: TGTGCCAGCAGCCAGGACAGGGGTGGAAATTCACCCCTCCACTTT. Protein product: CASSQDRGGNSPLHF.